The rows below give T cell receptor beta chains drawn from one sample of a study of cytomegalovirus exposure and HLA in healthy donors. Assay used: immunoSEQ multiplex PCR; TCRdb lists only in-frame clones, some missing. Of fewer than 250,000 clones listed, around 80% are singletons. Sequencing was performed on PBMCs. The receptors here all came from a man aged 25-40 years in good health and CMV-seronegative. CDR3s include the opening cysteine and the closing phenylalanine or tryptophan. D genes are given only for firm matches. Clone size appears in some rows only: once, few, many, or a class for an expanded clone.

- TRBJ2-3 TRBV20-1 - 10 CSARIGTQYF TGCAGTGCGCGGATCGGGACGCAGTATTTT
TRBD2 TRBJ2-3 TRBV4-1 - 16 CASSQISGGSTDTQYF TGCGCCAGCAGCCAAATTAGCGGGGGGAGCACAGATACGCAGTATTTT
- TRBJ2-3 TRBV27 once 13 CASKRGSTDTQYF TGTGCCAGCAAACGGGGGAGCACAGATACGCAGTATTTT
TRBD2 TRBJ2-1 TRBV28 - 12 CASPGGAGEQFF TGTGCCAGCCCCGGGGGGGCAGGAGAGCAGTTCTTC
- TRBJ2-3 TRBV2 - 14 CASSEERGTDTQYF TGTGCCAGCAGTGAGGAACGGGGCACAGATACGCAGTATTTT
TRBD2 TRBJ2-5 TRBV5-1 - 16 CASSPGLAGVRETQYF TGCGCCAGCAGCCCGGGACTAGCGGGCGTCAGAGAGACCCAGTACTTC
- TRBJ2-1 TRBV7-2 - 17 CASSLELAGHSYNEQFF TGTGCCAGCAGCTTAGAATTGGCAGGGCACTCCTACAATGAGCAGTTCTTC
TRBD1 TRBJ1-5 TRBV27 once 15 CASSSRGQGNQPQHF TGTGCCAGCAGTTCCCGGGGACAGGGGAATCAGCCCCAGCATTTT
- TRBJ2-7 TRBV6-1 few 12 CASSRLNGEQYF TGTGCCAGCAGTCGGCTCAACGGGGAGCAGTACTTC
- TRBJ1-5 TRBV6-5 - 15 CASSPFGRESRPQHF TGTGCCAGCAGCCCCTTTGGGAGGGAGTCTCGGCCCCAGCATTTT
- TRBJ1-6 TRBV5-5 - 15 CASSLRGGRGSPLHF TGTGCCAGCAGCCTTCGGGGGGGCCGGGGTTCACCCCTCCACTTT
- TRBJ2-1 TRBV7-2 - 16 CASSLGGGGLYNEQFF TGTGCCAGCAGCTTAGGGGGCGGGGGCCTATACAATGAGCAGTTCTTC
TRBD1 TRBJ1-2 TRBV5-6 - 15 CASSEPGQLNYGYTF TGTGCCAGCAGTGAACCGGGACAGCTAAACTATGGCTACACCTTC
TRBD1 TRBJ2-7 TRBV5-1 - 14 CASSFGQGTYEQYF TGCGCCAGCAGTTTTGGACAGGGAACCTACGAGCAGTACTTC
TRBD2 TRBJ2-7 TRBV27 - 14 CASSFLAGAYEQYF TGTGCCAGCAGTTTTCTAGCGGGGGCTTACGAGCAGTACTTC
TRBD1 TRBJ2-3 TRBV10-3 once 19 CAISDDRGKKSGSTDTQYF TGTGCCATCAGTGACGACAGGGGAAAGAAGTCCGGTAGCACAGATACGCAGTATTTT
- TRBJ2-7 TRBV6-6 - 14 CASSYLGGTYEQYF TGTGCCAGCAGTTACTTAGGCGGTACCTACGAGCAGTACTTC
- TRBJ2-7 TRBV19 once 14 CASSIGTFSYEQYF TGTGCCAGTAGTATAGGGACATTCTCCTACGAGCAGTACTTC
- TRBJ2-4 TRBV4-1 - 15 CASSQEEGRKNIQYF TGCGCCAGCAGCCAAGAGGAGGGTCGCAAAAACATTCAGTACTTC
- TRBJ1-2 TRBV29-1 - 13 CSVEDRREDGYTF TGCAGCGTTGAAGATCGCAGGGAAGACGGCTACACCTTC
- TRBJ2-7 TRBV27 - 14 CASSLRVGPYEQYF TGTGCCAGCAGCCTGAGGGTTGGTCCTTACGAGCAGTACTTC
TRBD1 TRBJ2-2 TRBV2 - 15 CASTRGQANTGELFF TGTGCCAGCACTCGGGGACAGGCGAACACCGGGGAGCTGTTTTTT
- TRBJ1-1 TRBV7-9 - 16 CAIPWGEGFVNTEAFF TGTGCCATTCCATGGGGGGAAGGCTTCGTGAACACTGAAGCTTTCTTT
- TRBJ1-5 TRBV5-5 once 16 CASSLLGGSQDQPQHF TGTGCCAGCAGCTTGTTAGGGGGAAGCCAGGATCAGCCCCAGCATTTT
- TRBJ2-7 TRBV10-3 - 12 CAIGPTGLEQYF TGTGCCATCGGTCCTACAGGGCTCGAGCAGTACTTC
- TRBJ2-6 TRBV19 - 14 CATRYAAGANVLTF TGTGCCACCCGTTATGCGGCTGGGGCCAACGTCCTGACTTTC
TRBD1 TRBJ1-2 TRBV4-3 once 14 CASSQGGTGRGYTF TGCGCCAGCAGCCAAGGCGGGACAGGGCGAGGCTACACCTTC
TRBD1 TRBJ1-2 TRBV28 - 16 CASSRPTGTLDYGYTF TGTGCCAGCAGTCGCCCGACAGGGACCTTAGACTATGGCTACACCTTC
TRBD2 TRBJ2-3 TRBV5-6 - 15 CASSPGTSGMDTQYF TGTGCCAGCAGCCCCGGGACTAGCGGTATGGATACGCAGTATTTT
- TRBJ2-4 TRBV6-6 - 15 CASSYGTSAKNIQYF TGTGCCAGCAGTTACGGCACCTCAGCCAAAAACATTCAGTACTTC
- TRBJ2-7 TRBV6-6 - 12 CASLAASYEQYF TGTGCCAGCCTGGCAGCGTCCTACGAGCAGTACTTC
TRBD1 TRBJ2-2 TRBV15 - 15 CATSRVLTGTGELFF TGTGCCACCAGCAGAGTGTTGACAGGGACCGGGGAGCTGTTTTTT
- TRBJ2-3 TRBV19 - 14 CASKAELSTDTQYF TGTGCCAGTAAAGCGGAGCTGAGCACAGATACGCAGTATTTT
- TRBJ1-5 TRBV6-6 - 14 CASSYSRGGQPQHF TGTGCCAGCAGTTACTCAAGGGGAGGTCAGCCCCAGCATTTT
TRBD1 TRBJ1-6 TRBV7-8 - 15 CASSSATGVNSPLHF TGTGCCAGCAGTTCAGCGACAGGGGTTAATTCACCCCTCCACTTT
TRBD1 TRBJ1-4 TRBV9 - 18 CASSVLPGQGASDEKLFF TGTGCCAGCAGCGTTCTACCGGGACAGGGGGCGTCGGATGAAAAACTGTTTTTT
TRBD1 TRBJ1-2 TRBV27 - 14 CAALQGAHAYGYTF TGTGCCGCCCTACAGGGGGCGCACGCCTATGGCTACACCTTC
TRBD1 TRBJ2-7 TRBV4-1 - 15 CASSQGTGRAYEQYF TGCGCCAGCAGCCAAGGGACAGGAAGAGCCTACGAGCAGTACTTC
TRBD1 TRBJ1-5 TRBV6-6 - 16 CASRPQGGPSNQPQHF TGTGCCAGCAGACCTCAGGGGGGCCCTAGCAATCAGCCCCAGCATTTT
TRBD2 TRBJ2-3 TRBV18 - 17 CASSPLDSGELTDTQYF TGTGCCAGCTCCCCCCTGGATAGCGGGGAACTCACAGATACGCAGTATTTT
TRBD1 TRBJ2-2 TRBV4-3 - 16 CASSQEDRGHTGELFF TGCGCCAGCAGCCAGGAGGACAGGGGACACACCGGGGAGCTGTTTTTT
- TRBJ2-7 TRBV28 - 15 CASSLSEGAQEEQYF TGTGCCAGCAGTTTATCGGAGGGGGCACAGGAGGAGCAGTACTTC
TRBD1 TRBJ2-2 TRBV29-1 once 12 CSVGQGTGELFF TGCAGCGTTGGACAGGGCACCGGGGAGCTGTTTTTT
- TRBJ1-2 TRBV27 once 13 CASSHGTSYGYTF TGTGCCAGCAGCCATGGGACATCCTATGGCTACACCTTC
- TRBJ2-3 TRBV9 - 15 CASSAGGLAPDTQYF TGTGCCAGCAGCGCCGGAGGGCTAGCCCCAGATACGCAGTATTTT
- TRBJ2-3 TRBV5-4 - 15 CASSFKGGSTDTQYF TGTGCCAGCAGCTTTAAAGGGGGAAGCACAGATACGCAGTATTTT
- TRBJ1-1 TRBV19 - 14 CASSLDSENTEAFF TGTGCCAGTAGTCTGGACAGCGAAAACACTGAAGCTTTCTTT
TRBD1 TRBJ2-1 TRBV4-1 - 15 CASSSTGGSYNEQFF TGCGCCAGCAGTTCGACAGGGGGATCGTACAATGAGCAGTTCTTC
- TRBJ2-6 TRBV6-5 - 15 CASSYSGGGASVLTF TGTGCCAGCAGTTACTCGGGGGGTGGGGCCAGCGTCCTGACTTTC
- TRBJ1-5 TRBV27 - 14 CASSPNPRTQPQHF TGTGCCAGCAGTCCCAACCCCAGAACGCAGCCCCAGCATTTT
- TRBJ1-2 TRBV6-4 few 12 CATSRGNYGYTF TGTGCCACCTCTCGGGGTAACTATGGCTACACCTTC
- TRBJ2-5 TRBV11-3 few 15 CASSLRSTSQETQYF TGTGCCAGCAGCTTACGGAGTACGTCACAAGAGACCCAGTACTTC